The 17 T cell receptor beta chains listed next were all sequenced from one sample in a study of CXCR3-negative and CXCR3-positive naive CD8 T cells. Findings of the study overall: CXCR3-expressing naive cells carried TRB CDR3s more hydrophobic than those of CXCR3-negative naive cells.

The libraries of TRB cDNA were constructed through 5' RACE using UMI labels. TCRdb re-called the 5' RACE reads and gives one entry per CDR3 protein, without DNA. Its listing shows 49,000 or so distinct CDR3 sequences. The antigens of these receptors remain unknown. Sequencing was done on a sample of naive CXCR3+ CD8+ T cells from blood. Subset: CD45RO-CCR7+CD27+CD95- naive CD8+ T cells expressing CXCR3 (TNR3+). These TCRs come from a human donor in good health. Some clones in this sample may be carry-over from other donors' samples.

The V and J genes are TRBV7-6 and TRBJ2-1; TCRdb returns TRBD1, unconfirmable since there is no DNA. This CDR3 is built from 14 residues. The V gene's germline CDR1 is SGHVS and CDR2 FNYEAQ. This CDR3 reads CASSFGTGKGEQFF.

The V gene is TRBV6-6, the J gene TRBJ2-7; the TCRdb D gene call, TRBD1, has no DNA to confirm it. The germline V gene has CDR1 MNHNY and CDR2 SVGAGI (reference sequence). The length of the CDR3 is 14 residues. CDR3 amino acids: CASSLGVRTYEQYF.

The rearrangement joins TRBV20-1 to TRBJ1-1; with no DNA, the TCRdb D assignment of TRBD1 cannot be verified. The germline V gene encodes CDR1 DFQATT and CDR2 SNEGSKA (reference sequence). This CDR3 is 13 amino acids long. The CDR3 reads CSAEQGSGTEAFF.

The rearrangement joins TRBV5-1 to TRBJ2-7; the D call of TRBD2 rests on TCRdb alone, since no DNA is present to check it. The length of the CDR3 is 15 residues. CDR1 SGHRS and CDR2 YFSETQ come from the germline V gene. The CDR3: CASSSDSGVSYEQYF.

The chain joins TRBV27 to TRBJ2-7; TCRdb indicates TRBD1, and absent DNA this call remains unverified. CDR1 and CDR2 (germline): MNHEY, SMNVEV (reference sequence). The CDR3 sequence is 13 residues long. The CDR3: CASSPLTGYEQYF.

The V and J genes are TRBV29-1 and TRBJ2-7. This CDR3 region has 13 residues. Germline CDR1 and CDR2: SQVTM and ANQGSEA. The CDR3 sequence is CSVLYSQNYEQYF.

The chain joins TRBV28 to TRBJ2-7; TCRdb's D call, TRBD1, is unchecked because there is no DNA. CDR1 is MDHEN and CDR2 is SYDVKM in the germline V gene. The CDR3 runs 14 residues. The CDR3 spells CASSFRDIYYEQYF.

The CDR3 is CASSLTGDEQFF. V usage is TRBV5-1 and J usage is TRBJ2-1; the D gene TCRdb calls, TRBD1, cannot be checked with no DNA. The V gene's germline CDR1 is SGHRS and CDR2 YFSETQ. This CDR3 contains 12 residues.

The chain is built from TRBV24-1 and TRBJ1-1. Looked up from germline, CDR1 is KGHDR and CDR2 is SFDVKD. The CDR3 consists of 14 residues. This chain's CDR3 is CATSKGSMNTEAFF.

The chain combines TRBV12-3 or TRBV12-4 with TRBJ2-6; the TCRdb D gene call, TRBD1, has no DNA to confirm it. This CDR3 has 14 residues. The CDR3: CASSDRTGANVLTF.

V usage is TRBV29-1 and J usage is TRBJ2-7; absent DNA, TCRdb's TRBD2 call cannot be checked. Germline V gene lookup returns CDR1 SQVTM and CDR2 ANQGSEA. The CDR3 is 11 residues long. The CDR3 sequence: CSGDFPYEQYF.

J is TRBJ2-7 and V is TRBV12-3 or TRBV12-4. The CDR3 extends over 11 amino acids. This chain's CDR3 is CASSLGNEQYF.

The V and J genes are TRBV6-6 and TRBJ2-2; no DNA is available, so the TRBD2 call from TCRdb remains unchecked. Germline V gene sequence: CDR1 MNHNY, CDR2 SVGAGI (reference sequence). The CDR3 totals 15 residues. The CDR3 region is CASTRENLNTGELFF.

The chain employs TRBV11-1 and TRBJ2-7; TCRdb returns TRBD2, unconfirmable since there is no DNA. The CDR3 runs 18 residues. Germline V lookup: CDR1 SGHAT, CDR2 FQDESV (reference sequence). The CDR3 reads CASSPDPLPSGRSYEQYF.

This chain's CDR3 is CASSWDVLSGNTIYF. The chain couples TRBV7-9 to TRBJ1-3; the D call of TRBD1 rests on TCRdb alone, since no DNA is present to check it. In germline, CDR1 is SEHNR, CDR2 FQNEAQ (reference sequence). The CDR3 runs 15 residues. Variable domain in full (rest from reference TRBV7-9 and TRBJ1-3): DTGVSQNPRHKITKRGQNVTFRCDPISEHNRLYWYRQTLGQGPEFLTYFQNEAQLEKSRLLSDRFSAERPKGSFSTLEIQRTEQGDSAMYLCASSWDVLSGNTIYFGEGSWLTVV.

V gene TRBV20-1 combines with J gene TRBJ2-7; TCRdb's D call of TRBD2 is untestable without DNA. Germline assignment: CDR1 DFQATT and CDR2 SNEGSKA (reference sequence). CDR3 length: 14 amino acids. The CDR3 loop reads CSATASGYSYEQYF.

This sequence joins TRBV6-2 or TRBV6-3 and TRBJ2-7; the TCRdb D gene call, TRBD1, has no DNA to confirm it. The length of the CDR3 is 16 residues. Germline CDR1 reads MNHEY; CDR2 reads SVGEGT. This CDR3 is CASSYSWFGGHNEQYF.